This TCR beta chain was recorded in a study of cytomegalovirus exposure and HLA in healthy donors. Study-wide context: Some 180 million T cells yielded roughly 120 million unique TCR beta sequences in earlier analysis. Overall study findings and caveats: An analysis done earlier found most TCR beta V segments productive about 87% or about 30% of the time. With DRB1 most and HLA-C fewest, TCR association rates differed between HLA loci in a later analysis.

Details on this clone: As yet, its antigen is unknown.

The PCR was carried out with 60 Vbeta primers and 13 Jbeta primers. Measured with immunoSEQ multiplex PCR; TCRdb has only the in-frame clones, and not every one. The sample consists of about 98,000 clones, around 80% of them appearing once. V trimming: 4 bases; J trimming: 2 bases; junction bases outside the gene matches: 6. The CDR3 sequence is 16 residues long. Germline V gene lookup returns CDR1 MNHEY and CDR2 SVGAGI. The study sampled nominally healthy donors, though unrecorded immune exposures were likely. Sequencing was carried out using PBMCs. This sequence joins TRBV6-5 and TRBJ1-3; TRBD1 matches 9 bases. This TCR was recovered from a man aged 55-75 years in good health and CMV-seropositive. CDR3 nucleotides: TGTGCCAGCAGTTCACGGACAGGGGCCACTGGAAACACCATATATTTT. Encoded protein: CASSSRTGATGNTIYF.